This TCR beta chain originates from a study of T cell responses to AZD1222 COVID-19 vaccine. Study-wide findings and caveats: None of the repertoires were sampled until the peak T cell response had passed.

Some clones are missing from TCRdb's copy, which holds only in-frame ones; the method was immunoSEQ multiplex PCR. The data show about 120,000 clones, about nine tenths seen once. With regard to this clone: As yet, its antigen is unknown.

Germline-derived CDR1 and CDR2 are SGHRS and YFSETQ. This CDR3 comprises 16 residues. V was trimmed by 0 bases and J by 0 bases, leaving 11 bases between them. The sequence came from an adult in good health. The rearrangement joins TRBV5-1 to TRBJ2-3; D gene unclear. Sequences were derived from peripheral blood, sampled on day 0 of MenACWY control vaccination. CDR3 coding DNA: TGCGCCAGCAGCTTGGTGTACAAACCTAGCACAGATACGCAGTATTTT. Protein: CASSLVYKPSTDTQYF.